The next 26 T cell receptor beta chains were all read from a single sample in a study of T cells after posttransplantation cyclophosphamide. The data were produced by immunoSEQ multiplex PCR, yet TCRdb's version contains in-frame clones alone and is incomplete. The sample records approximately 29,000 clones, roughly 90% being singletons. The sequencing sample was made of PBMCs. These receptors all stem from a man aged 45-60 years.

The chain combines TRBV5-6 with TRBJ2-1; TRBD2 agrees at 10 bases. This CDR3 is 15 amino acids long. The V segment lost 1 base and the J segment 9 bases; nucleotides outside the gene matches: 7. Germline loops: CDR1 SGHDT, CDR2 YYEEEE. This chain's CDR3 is CASSLSSGGAGEQFF. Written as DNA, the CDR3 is TGTGCCAGCAGCTTGTCCAGCGGGGGGGCAGGTGAGCAGTTCTTC.

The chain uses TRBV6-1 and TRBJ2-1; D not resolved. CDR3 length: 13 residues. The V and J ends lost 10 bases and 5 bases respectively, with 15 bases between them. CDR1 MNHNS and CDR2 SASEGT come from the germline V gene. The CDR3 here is CATQVGYHNEQFF. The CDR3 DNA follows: TGTGCCACCCAGGTTGGTTATCACAATGAGCAGTTCTTC.

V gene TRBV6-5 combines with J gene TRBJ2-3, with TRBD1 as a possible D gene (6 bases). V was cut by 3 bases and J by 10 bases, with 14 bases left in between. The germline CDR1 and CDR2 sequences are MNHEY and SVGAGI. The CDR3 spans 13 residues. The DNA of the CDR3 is TGTGCCAGCAGTTATGGTCAGGGGTTGTCGCAGTATTTT. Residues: CASSYGQGLSQYF.

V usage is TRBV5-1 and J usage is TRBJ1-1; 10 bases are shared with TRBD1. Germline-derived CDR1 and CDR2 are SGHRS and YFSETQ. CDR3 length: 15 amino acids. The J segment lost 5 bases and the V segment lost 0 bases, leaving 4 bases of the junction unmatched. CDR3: CASSLGDRGMTEAFF. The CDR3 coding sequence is TGCGCCAGCAGCTTGGGGGACAGGGGCATGACTGAAGCTTTCTTT.

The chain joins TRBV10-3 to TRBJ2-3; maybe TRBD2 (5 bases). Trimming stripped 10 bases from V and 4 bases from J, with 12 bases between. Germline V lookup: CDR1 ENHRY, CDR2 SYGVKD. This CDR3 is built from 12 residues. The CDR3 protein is CATREAADTQYF. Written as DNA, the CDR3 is TGTGCCACCCGAGAAGCGGCAGATACGCAGTATTTT.

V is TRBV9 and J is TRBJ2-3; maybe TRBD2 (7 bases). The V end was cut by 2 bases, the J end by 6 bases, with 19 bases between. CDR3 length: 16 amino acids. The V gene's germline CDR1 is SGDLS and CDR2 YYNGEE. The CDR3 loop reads CASSVGPGGLGDTQYF. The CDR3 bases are TGTGCCAGCAGCGTGGGTCCCGGGGGGCTTGGGGATACGCAGTATTTT.

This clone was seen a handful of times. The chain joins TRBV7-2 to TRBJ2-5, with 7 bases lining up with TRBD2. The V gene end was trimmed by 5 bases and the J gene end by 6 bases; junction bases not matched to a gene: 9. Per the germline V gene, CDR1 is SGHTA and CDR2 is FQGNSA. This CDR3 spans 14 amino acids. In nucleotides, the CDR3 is TGTGCCAGCAGCCCCCATCTGGGGGGGAAGACCCAGTACTTC. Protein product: CASSPHLGGKTQYF.

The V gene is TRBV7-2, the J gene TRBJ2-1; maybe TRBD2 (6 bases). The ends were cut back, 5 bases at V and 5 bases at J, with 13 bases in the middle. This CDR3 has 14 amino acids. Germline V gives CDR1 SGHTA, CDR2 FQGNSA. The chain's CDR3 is CASSPQWGDNEQFF. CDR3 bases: TGTGCCAGCAGCCCCCAGTGGGGGGACAATGAGCAGTTCTTC.

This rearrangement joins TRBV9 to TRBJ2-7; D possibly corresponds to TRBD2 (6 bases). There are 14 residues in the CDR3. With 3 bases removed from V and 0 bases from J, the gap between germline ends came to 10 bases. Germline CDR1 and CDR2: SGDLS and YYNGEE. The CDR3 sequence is CASSASESSYEQYF. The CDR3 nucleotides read TGTGCCAGCAGCGCTAGCGAGAGCTCCTACGAGCAGTACTTC.

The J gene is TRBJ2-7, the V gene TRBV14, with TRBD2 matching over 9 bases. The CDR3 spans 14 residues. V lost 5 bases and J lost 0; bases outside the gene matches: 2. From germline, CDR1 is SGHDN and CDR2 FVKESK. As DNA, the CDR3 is TGTGCCAGCAGCGATAGCGGGAGCTCCTACGAGCAGTACTTC. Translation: CASSDSGSSYEQYF.

The CDR3 region is CASSNSENYGYTF. In DNA, the CDR3 is TGCGCCAGCAGCAATTCAGAAAACTATGGCTACACCTTC. The rearrangement joins TRBV5-1 to TRBJ1-2; D not certain. The germline V and J ends were trimmed by 4 bases and 2 bases, with 9 bases remaining between them. Germline values: CDR1 SGHRS, CDR2 YFSETQ. This CDR3 comprises 13 residues.

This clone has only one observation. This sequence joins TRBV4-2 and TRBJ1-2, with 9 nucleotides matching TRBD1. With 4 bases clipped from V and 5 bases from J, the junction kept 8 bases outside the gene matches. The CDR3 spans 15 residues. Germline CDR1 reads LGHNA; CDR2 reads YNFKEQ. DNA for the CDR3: TGTGCCAGCAGCCCAACCGGGACAGGGAATTATGGCTACACCTTC. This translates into CASSPTGTGNYGYTF.

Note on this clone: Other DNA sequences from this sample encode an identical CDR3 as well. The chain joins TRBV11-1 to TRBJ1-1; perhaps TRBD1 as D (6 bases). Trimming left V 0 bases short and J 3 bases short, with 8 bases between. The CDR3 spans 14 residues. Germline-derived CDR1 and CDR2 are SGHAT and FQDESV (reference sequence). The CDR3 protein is CASSLAGGHTEAFF. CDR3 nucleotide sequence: TGTGCCAGCAGCTTAGCGGGGGGGCACACTGAAGCTTTCTTT.

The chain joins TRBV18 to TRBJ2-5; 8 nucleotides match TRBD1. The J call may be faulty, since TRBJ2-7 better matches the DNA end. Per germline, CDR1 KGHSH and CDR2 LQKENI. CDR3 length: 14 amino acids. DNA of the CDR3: TGTGCCAGCTCACAGACAGGGGCCCAGGGCGAGCAGTACTTC. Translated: CASSQTGAQGEQYF.

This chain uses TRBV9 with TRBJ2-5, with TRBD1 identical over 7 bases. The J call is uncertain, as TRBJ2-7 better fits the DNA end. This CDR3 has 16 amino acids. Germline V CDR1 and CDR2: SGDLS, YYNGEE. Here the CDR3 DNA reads TGTGCCAGCAGCGACCCCCGGGACAGCTCCTCCTACGAGCAGTACTTC. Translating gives CASSDPRDSSSYEQYF.

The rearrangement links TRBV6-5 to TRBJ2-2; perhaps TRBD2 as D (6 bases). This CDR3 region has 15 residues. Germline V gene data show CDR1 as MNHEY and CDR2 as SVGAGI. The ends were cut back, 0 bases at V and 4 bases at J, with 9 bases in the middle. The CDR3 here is CASSYSFGSTGELFF. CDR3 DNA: TGTGCCAGCAGTTACTCATTCGGGAGCACCGGGGAGCTGTTTTTT.

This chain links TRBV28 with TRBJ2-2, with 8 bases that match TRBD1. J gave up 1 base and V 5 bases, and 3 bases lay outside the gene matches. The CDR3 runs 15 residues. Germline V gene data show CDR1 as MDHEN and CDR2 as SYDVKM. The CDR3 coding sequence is TGTGCCAGCAGTCCTGGGACAGGGAACACCGGGGAGCTGTTTTTT. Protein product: CASSPGTGNTGELFF.

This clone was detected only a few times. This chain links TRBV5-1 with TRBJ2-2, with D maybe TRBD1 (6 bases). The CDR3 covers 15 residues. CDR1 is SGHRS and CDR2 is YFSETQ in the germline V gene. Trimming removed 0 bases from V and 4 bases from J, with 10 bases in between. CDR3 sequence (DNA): TGCGCCAGCAGCTTGGAGGGGGTGAGCACCGGGGAGCTGTTTTTT. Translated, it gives CASSLEGVSTGELFF.

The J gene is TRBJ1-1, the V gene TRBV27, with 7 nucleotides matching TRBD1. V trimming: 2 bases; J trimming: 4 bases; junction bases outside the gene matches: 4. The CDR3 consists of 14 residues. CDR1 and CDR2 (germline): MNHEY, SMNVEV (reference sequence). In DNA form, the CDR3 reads TGTGCCAGCAGTTTAAGCCAGGGGGGCACTGAAGCTTTCTTT. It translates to CASSLSQGGTEAFF.

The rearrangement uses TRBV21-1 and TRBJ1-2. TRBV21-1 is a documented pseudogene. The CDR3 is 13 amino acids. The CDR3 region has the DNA TGTGCCAGTCCCGAAGGAGGGTTCGGCGGCTACACCTTC. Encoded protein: CASPEGGFGGYTF.

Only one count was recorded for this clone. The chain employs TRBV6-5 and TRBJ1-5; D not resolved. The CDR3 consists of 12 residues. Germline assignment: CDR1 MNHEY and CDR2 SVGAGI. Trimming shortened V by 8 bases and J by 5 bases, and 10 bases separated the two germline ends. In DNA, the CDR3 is TGTGCCAGCGGGCCTTTTTATCAGCCCCAGCATTTT. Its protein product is CASGPFYQPQHF.

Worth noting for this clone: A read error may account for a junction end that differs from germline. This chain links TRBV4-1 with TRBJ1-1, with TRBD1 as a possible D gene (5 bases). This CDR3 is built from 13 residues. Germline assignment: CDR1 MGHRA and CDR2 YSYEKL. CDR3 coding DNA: TGCGCCAGCAGCCAAGATTGGGGCCGGCCAAACGTCTTT. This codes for CASSQDWGRPNVF.

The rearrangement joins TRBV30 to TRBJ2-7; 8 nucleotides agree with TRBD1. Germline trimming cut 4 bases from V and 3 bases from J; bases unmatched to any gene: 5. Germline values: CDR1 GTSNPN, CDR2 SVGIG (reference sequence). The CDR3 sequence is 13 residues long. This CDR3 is CAWNNDRGYEQYF. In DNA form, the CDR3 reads TGTGCCTGGAACAACGACAGGGGCTACGAGCAGTACTTC. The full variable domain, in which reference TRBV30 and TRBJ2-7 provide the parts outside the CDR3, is SQTIHQWPATLVQPVGSPLSLECTVEGTSNPNLYWYRQAAGRGLQLLFYSVGIGQISSEVPQNLSASRPQDRQFILSSKKLLLSDSGFYLCAWNNDRGYEQYFGPGTRLTVT.

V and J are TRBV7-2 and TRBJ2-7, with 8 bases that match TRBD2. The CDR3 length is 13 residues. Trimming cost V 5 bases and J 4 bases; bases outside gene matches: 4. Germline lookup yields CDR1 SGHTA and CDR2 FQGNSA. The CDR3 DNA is TGTGCCAGCAGCGGGGGACTAGGTTACGAGCAGTACTTC. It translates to CASSGGLGYEQYF. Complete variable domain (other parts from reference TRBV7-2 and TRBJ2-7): GAGVSQSPSNKVTEKGKDVELRCDPISGHTALYWYRQSLGQGLEFLIYFQGNSAPDKSGLPSDRFSAERTGGSVSTLTIQRTQQEDSAVYLCASSGGLGYEQYFGPGTRLTVT.

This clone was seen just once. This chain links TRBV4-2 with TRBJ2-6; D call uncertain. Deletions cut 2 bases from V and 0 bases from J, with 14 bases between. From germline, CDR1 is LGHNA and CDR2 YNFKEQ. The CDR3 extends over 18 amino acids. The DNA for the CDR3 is TGTGCCAGCAGCCAATCCTCGAGGAGATCCTCTGGGGCCAACGTCCTGACTTTC. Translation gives CASSQSSRRSSGANVLTF.

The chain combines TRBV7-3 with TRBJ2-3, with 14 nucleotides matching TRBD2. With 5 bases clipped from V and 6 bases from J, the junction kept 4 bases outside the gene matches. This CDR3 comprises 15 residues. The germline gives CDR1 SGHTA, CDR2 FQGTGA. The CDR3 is CASSRLAGGPDTQYF. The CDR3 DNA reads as TGTGCCAGCAGCAGACTAGCGGGAGGGCCGGATACGCAGTATTTT.